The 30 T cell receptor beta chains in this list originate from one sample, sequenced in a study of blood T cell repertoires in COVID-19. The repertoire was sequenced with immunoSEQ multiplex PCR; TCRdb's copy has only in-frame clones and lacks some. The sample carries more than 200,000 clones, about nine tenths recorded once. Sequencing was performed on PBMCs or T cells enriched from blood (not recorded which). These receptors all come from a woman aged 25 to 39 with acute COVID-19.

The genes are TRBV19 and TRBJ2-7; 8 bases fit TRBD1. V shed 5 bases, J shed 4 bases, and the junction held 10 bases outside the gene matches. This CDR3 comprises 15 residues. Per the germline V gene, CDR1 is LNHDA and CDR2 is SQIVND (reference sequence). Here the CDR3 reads CASSPRQGLGYEQYF. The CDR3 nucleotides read TGTGCCAGTAGTCCCCGACAGGGGTTGGGGTACGAGCAGTACTTC.

The CDR3: CASSVVLAGRYNEQFF. CDR3 in DNA: TGTGCCAGCAGCGTAGTTCTAGCGGGAAGATACAATGAGCAGTTCTTC. The V gene is TRBV9, the J gene TRBJ2-1, with TRBD2 matching 9 bases. The CDR3 has 16 residues. With V trimmed by 0 bases and J by 4 bases, 5 bases remained unmatched. CDR1 and CDR2 (germline): SGDLS, YYNGEE.

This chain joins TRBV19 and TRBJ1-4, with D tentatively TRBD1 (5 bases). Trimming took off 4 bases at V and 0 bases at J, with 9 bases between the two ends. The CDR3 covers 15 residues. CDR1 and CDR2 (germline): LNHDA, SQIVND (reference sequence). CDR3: CASSTQGTTNEKLFF. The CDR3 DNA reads TGTGCCAGTAGTACCCAGGGCACAACTAATGAAAAACTGTTTTTT.

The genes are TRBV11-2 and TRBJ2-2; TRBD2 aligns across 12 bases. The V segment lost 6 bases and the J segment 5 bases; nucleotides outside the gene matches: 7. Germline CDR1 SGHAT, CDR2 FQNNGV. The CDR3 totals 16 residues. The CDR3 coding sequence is TGTGCCAGCAGGAAGGCTAGCGGGGGGGTTACCGGGGAGCTGTTTTTT. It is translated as CASRKASGGVTGELFF.

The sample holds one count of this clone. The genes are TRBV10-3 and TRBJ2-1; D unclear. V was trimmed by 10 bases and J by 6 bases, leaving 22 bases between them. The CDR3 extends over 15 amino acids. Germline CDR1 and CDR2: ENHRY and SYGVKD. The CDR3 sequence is CATARKYIEGNEQFF. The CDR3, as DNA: TGTGCCACCGCGAGGAAGTACATCGAAGGCAATGAGCAGTTCTTC.

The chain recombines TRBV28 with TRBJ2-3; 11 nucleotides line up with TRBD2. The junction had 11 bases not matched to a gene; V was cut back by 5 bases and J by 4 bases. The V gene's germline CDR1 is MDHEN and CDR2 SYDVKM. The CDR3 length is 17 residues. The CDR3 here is CASSTASSGGAADTQYF. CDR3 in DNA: TGTGCCAGCAGTACGGCCAGTAGCGGGGGGGCAGCAGATACGCAGTATTTT.

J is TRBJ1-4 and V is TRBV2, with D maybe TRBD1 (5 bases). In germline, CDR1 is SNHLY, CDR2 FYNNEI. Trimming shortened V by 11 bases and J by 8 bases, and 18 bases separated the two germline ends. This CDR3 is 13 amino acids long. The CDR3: CAGAGDGDEKLFF. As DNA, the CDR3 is TGTGCCGGGGCGGGGGATGGGGACGAAAAACTGTTTTTT.

The CDR3 loop reads CASSIGGSNQPQHF. The CDR3 DNA reads as TGTGCCAGCAGCATCGGAGGTAGCAATCAGCCCCAGCATTTT. V gene TRBV9 combines with J gene TRBJ1-5; no clear D. The CDR3 sequence is 14 residues long. Per the germline V gene, CDR1 is SGDLS and CDR2 is YYNGEE. Trimming took off 4 bases at V and 0 bases at J, with 8 bases between the two ends. Full variable domain (outside the CDR3, taken from reference TRBV9 and TRBJ1-5): DSGVTQTPKHLITATGQRVTLRCSPRSGDLSVYWYQQSLDQGLQFLIQYYNGEERAKGNILERFSAQQFPDLHSELNLSSLELGDSALYFCASSIGGSNQPQHFGDGTRLSIL.

CDR3 loop: CASSLGDRDQETQYF. In nucleotides, the CDR3 is TGTGCCAGCAGCTTAGGGGACAGGGACCAAGAGACCCAGTACTTC. The chain uses TRBV7-2 and TRBJ2-5; 9 bases fit TRBD1. Trimming removed 1 base from V and 0 bases from J; junction bases left unmatched: 0. Germline V gene sequence: CDR1 SGHTA, CDR2 FQGNSA. There are 15 residues in the CDR3. The whole variable domain, remainder taken from reference TRBV7-2 and TRBJ2-5, is GAGVSQSPSNKVTEKGKDVELRCDPISGHTALYWYRQSLGQGLEFLIYFQGNSAPDKSGLPSDRFSAERTGGSVSTLTIQRTQQEDSAVYLCASSLGDRDQETQYFGPGTRLLVL.

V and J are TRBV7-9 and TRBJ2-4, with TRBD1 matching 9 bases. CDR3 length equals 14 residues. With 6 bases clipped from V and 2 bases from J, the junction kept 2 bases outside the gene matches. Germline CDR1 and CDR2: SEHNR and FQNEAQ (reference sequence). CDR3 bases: TGTGCCAGCAGTGGGACAGGGACCAAAAACATTCAGTACTTC. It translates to CASSGTGTKNIQYF.

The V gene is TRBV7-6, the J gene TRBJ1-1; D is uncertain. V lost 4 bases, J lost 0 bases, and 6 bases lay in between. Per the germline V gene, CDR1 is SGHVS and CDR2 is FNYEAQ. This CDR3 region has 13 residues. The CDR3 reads CASSSLVNTEAFF. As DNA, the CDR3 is TGTGCCAGCAGCTCTCTAGTGAACACTGAAGCTTTCTTT. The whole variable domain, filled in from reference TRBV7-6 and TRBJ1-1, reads GAGVSQSPRYKVTKRGQDVALRCDPISGHVSLYWYRQALGQGPEFLTYFNYEAQQDKSGLPNDRFSAERPEGSISTLTIQRTEQRDSAMYRCASSSLVNTEAFFGQGTRLTVV.

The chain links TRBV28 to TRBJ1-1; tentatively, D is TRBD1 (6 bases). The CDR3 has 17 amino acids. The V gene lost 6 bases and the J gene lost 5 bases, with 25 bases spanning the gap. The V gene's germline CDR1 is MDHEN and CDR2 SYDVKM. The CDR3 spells CASSPRDFRDKRTEAFF. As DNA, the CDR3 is TGTGCCAGCAGCCCTAGGGATTTCCGGGACAAGAGAACTGAAGCTTTCTTT.

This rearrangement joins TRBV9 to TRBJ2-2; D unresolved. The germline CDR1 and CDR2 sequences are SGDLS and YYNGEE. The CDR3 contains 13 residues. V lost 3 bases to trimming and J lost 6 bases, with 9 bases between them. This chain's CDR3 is CASSARSSGELFF. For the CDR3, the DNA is TGTGCCAGCAGCGCACGGAGTTCCGGGGAGCTGTTTTTT.

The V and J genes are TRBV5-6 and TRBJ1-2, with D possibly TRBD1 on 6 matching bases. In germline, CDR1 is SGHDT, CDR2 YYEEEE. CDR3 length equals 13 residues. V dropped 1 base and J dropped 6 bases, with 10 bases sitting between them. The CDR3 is CASSLLQGHGYTF. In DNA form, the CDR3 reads TGTGCCAGCAGCTTGCTTCAGGGGCATGGCTACACCTTC.

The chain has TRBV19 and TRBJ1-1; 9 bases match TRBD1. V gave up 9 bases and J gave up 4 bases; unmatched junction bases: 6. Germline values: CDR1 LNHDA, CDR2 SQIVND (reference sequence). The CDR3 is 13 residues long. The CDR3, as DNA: TGTGCCAGCTCCCGGGACAGGGTCACTGAAGCTTTCTTT. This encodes CASSRDRVTEAFF.

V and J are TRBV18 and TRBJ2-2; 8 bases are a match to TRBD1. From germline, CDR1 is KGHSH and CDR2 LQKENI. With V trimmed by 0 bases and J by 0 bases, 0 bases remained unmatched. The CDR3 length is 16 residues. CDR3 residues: CASSPPTGANTGELFF. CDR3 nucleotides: TGTGCCAGCTCACCACCGACAGGGGCGAACACCGGGGAGCTGTTTTTT.

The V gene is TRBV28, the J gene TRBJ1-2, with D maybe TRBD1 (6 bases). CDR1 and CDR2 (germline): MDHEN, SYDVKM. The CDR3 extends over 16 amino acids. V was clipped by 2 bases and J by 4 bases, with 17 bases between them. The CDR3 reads CASSLVGGALGYGYTF. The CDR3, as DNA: TGTGCCAGCAGTTTAGTGGGGGGGGCGCTGGGCTATGGCTACACCTTC.

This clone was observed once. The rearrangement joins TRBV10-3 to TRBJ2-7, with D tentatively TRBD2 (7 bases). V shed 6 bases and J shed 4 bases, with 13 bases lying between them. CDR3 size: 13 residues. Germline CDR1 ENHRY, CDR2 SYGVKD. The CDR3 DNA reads TGTGCCATCAGCTCCGGGGGGCGGTACGAGCAGTACTTC. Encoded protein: CAISSGGRYEQYF.

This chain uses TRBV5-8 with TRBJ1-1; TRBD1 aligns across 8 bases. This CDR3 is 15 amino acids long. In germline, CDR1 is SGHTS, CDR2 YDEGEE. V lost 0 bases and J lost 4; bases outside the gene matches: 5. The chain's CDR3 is CASSLAGGDGTEAFF. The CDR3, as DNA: TGTGCCAGCAGCTTGGCAGGGGGCGACGGCACTGAAGCTTTCTTT.

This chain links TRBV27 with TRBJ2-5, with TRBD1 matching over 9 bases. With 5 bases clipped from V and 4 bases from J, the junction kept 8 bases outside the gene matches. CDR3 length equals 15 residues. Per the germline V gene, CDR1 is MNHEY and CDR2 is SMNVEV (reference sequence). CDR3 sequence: CASSTQGAGRETQYF. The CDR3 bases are TGTGCCAGCAGTACACAGGGGGCAGGTCGAGAGACCCAGTACTTC.

CDR3 residues: CASSTGQGSNQPQHF. The CDR3 DNA reads TGTGCCAGCAGTACCGGACAGGGCAGCAATCAGCCCCAGCATTTT. The gene calls are TRBV3-1 (or the pseudogene TRBV3-2) and TRBJ1-5; the match to TRBD1 covers 8 bases. V lost 6 bases, J lost 1 base, and 5 bases stayed unmatched. The CDR3 consists of 15 residues. Germline lookup yields CDR1 LGHDT and CDR2 YNNKEL (reference sequence).

The CDR3 nucleotides read TGTGCCAGTAGCAAAGCTAGCGGGAGGGACTACGAGCAGTACTTC. As protein: CASSKASGRDYEQYF. The genes are TRBV19 and TRBJ2-7; TRBD2 matches at 12 bases. This CDR3 has 15 residues. V shed 6 bases, J shed 3 bases, and the junction held 6 bases outside the gene matches. The germline V gene has CDR1 LNHDA and CDR2 SQIVND (reference sequence).

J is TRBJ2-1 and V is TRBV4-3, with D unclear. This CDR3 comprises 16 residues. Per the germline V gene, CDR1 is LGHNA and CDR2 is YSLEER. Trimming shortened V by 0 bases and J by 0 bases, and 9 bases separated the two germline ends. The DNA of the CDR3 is TGCGCCAGCAGCCAAGAGCGGCCCGCCTCCTACAATGAGCAGTTCTTC. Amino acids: CASSQERPASYNEQFF.

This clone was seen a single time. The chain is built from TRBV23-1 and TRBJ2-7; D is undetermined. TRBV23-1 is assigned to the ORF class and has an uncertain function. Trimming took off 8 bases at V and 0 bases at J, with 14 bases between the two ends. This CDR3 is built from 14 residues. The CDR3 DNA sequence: TGCGCCAGCGGCCCGATGGAGAGCTCCTACGAGCAGTACTTC. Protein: CASGPMESSYEQYF.

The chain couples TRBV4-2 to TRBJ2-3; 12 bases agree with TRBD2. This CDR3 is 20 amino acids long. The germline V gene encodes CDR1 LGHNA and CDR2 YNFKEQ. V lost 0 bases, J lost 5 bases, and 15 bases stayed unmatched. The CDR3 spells CASSQDLTVASGGAEDTQYF. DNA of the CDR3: TGTGCCAGCAGCCAAGATCTTACCGTCGCTAGCGGGGGGGCGGAAGATACGCAGTATTTT.

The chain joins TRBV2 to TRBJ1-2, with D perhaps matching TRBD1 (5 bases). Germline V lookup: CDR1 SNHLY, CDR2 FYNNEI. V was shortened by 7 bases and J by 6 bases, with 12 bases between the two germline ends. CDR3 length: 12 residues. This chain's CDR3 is CASIGGVDGYTF. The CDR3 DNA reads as TGTGCCAGCATTGGGGGGGTGGATGGCTACACCTTC.

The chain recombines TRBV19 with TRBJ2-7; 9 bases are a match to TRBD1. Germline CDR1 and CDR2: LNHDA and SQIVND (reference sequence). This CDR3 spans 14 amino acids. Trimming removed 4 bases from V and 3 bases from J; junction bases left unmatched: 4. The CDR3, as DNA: TGTGCCAGTAGTACGGGACAGGGTAACTACGAGCAGTACTTC. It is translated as CASSTGQGNYEQYF.

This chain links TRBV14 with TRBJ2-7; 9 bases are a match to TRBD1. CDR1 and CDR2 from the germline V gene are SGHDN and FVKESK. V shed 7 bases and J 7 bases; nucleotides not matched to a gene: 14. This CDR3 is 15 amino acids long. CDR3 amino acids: CASILGQGTPREQYF. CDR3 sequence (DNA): TGTGCCAGCATACTCGGACAGGGGACACCAAGGGAGCAGTACTTC.

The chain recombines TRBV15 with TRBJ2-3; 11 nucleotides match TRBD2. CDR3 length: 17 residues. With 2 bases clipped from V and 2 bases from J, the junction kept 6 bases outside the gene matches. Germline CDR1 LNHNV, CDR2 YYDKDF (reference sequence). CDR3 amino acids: CATSRPGTSGNTDTQYF. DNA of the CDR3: TGTGCCACCAGCAGACCCGGGACTAGCGGAAACACAGATACGCAGTATTTT.

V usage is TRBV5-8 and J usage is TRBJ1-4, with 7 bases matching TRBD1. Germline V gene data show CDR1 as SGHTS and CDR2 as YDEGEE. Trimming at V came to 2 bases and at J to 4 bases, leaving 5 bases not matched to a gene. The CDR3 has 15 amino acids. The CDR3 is CASSFGTVNNEKLFF. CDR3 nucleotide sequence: TGTGCCAGCAGCTTTGGGACAGTTAATAATGAAAAACTGTTTTTT. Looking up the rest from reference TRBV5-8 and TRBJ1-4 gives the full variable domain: EAGVTQSPTHLIKTRGQQATLRCSPISGHTSVYWYQQALGLGLQFLLWYDEGEERNRGNFPPRFSGRQFPNYSSELNVNALELEDSALYLCASSFGTVNNEKLFFGSGTQLSVL.